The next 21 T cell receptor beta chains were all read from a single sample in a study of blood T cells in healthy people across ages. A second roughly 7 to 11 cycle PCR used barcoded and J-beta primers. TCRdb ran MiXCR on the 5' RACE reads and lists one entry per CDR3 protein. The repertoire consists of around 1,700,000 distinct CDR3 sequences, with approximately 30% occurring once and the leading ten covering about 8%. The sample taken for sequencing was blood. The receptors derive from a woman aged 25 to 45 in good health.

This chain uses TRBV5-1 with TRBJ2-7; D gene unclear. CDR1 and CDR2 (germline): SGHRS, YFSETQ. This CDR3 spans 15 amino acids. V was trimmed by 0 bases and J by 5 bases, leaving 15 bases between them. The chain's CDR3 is CASSLARRPLNEQYF. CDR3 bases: TGCGCCAGCAGCTTGGCCCGACGGCCGTTGAACGAGCAGTACTTC.

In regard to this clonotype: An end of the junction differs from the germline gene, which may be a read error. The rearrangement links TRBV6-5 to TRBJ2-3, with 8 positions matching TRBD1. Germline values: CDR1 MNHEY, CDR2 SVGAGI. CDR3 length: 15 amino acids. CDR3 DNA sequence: TGTGTCAGCAGTTCTACGGGACAGGTTCAAGATACGCAGTATTTT. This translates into CVSSSTGQVQDTQYF.

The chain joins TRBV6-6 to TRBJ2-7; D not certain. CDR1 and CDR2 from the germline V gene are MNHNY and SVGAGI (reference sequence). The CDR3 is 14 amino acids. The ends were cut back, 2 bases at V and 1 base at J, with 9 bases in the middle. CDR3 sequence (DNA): TGTGCCAGCAGTTACGTAACTGGATCCTACGAGCAGTACTTC. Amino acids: CASSYVTGSYEQYF.

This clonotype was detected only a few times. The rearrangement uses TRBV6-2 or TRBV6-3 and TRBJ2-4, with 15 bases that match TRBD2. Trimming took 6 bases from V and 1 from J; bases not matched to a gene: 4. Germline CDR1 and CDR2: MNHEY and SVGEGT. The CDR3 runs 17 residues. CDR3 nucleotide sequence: TGTGCCAGCAGCTCCGGGACTAGCGGGGGGGCCAAAAACATTCAGTACTTC. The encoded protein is CASSSGTSGGAKNIQYF.

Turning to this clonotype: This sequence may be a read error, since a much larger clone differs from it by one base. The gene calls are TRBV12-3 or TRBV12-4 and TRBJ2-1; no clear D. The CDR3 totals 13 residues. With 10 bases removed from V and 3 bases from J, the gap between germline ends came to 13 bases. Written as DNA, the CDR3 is TGTGCCAACAGCCCCGACCACTACAATGAGCAGTTCTTC. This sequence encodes CANSPDHYNEQFF.

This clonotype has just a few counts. Here the CDR3 DNA reads TGTGCCAGCAGTGCCCGAGGGGCACGCGGCTATGGCTACACCTTC. Its translation is CASSARGARGYGYTF. The chain combines TRBV6-5 with TRBJ1-2; TRBD1 might be the D (5 bases). V lost 5 bases to trimming and J lost 4 bases, with 17 bases between them. Germline V gives CDR1 MNHEY, CDR2 SVGAGI. The CDR3 has 15 residues.

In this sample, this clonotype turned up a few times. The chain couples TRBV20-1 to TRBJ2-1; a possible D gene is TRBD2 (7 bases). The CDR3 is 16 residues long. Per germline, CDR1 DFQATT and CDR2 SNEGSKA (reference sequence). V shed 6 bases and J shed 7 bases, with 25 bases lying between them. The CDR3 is CSATRGRGGPGNEQFF. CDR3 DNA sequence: TGCAGTGCCACCCGGGGGCGCGGGGGACCTGGGAATGAGCAGTTCTTC.

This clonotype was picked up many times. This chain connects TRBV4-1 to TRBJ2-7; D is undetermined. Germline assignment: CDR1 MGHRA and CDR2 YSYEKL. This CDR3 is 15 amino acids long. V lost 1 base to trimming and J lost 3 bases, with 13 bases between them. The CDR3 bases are TGCGCCAGCAGCCAAGCCGCCGGTGGGGACTACGAGCAGTACTTC. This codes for CASSQAAGGDYEQYF.

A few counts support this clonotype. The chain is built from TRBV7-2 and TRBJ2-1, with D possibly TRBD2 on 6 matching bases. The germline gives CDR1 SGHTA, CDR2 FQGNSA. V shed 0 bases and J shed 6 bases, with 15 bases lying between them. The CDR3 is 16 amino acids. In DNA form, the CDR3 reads TGTGCCAGCAGCTTAGCCGACCAGGGAGCGGGCAATGAGCAGTTCTTC. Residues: CASSLADQGAGNEQFF.

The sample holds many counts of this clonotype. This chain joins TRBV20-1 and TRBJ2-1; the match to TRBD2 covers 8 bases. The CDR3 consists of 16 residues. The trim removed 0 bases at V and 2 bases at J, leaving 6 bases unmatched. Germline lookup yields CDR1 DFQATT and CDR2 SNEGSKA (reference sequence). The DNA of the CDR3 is TGCAGTGCTAGAGATCCATTTAGCGGGACCTACAATGAGCAGTTCTTC. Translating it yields CSARDPFSGTYNEQFF.

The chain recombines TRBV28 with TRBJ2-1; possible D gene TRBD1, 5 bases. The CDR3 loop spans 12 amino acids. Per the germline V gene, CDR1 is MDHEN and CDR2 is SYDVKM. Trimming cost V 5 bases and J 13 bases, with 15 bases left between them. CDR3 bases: TGTGCCAGCAGTGATCTCCGAGACAGACAGTTCTTC. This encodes CASSDLRDRQFF.

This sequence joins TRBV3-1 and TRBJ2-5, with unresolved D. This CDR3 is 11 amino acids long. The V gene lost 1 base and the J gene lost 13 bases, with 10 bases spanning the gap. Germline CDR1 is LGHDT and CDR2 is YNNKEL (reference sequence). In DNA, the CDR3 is TGTGCCAGCAGCCAAGGATCAGAGTGGTACTTC. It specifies CASSQGSEWYF.

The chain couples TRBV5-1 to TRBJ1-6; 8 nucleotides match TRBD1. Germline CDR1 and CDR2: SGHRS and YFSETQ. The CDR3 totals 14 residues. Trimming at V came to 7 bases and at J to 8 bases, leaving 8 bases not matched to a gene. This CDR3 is CASALTGADSPLHF. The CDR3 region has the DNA TGCGCCAGCGCCCTGACAGGGGCGGATTCACCCCTCCACTTT. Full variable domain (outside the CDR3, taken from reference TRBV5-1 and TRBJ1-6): KAGVTQTPRYLIKTRGQQVTLSCSPISGHRSVSWYQQTPGQGLQFLFEYFSETQRNKGNFPGRFSGRQFSNSRSEMNVSTLELGDSALYLCASALTGADSPLHFGNGTRLTVT.

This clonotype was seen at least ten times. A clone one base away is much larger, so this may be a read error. CDR3 DNA: TGCAGCGGTGGGGGGCTTTCCTACGAGCAGTACTTC. The encoded protein is CSGGGLSYEQYF. V usage is TRBV29-1 and J usage is TRBJ2-7; D assignment may be TRBD1 or TRBD2 (6 bases each). Deletions cut 7 bases from V and 1 base from J, with 11 bases between. CDR1 is SQVTM, CDR2 ANQGSEA, per germline. The CDR3 extends over 12 amino acids.

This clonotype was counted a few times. CDR3 loop: CASGLLPMGPNEKLFF. CDR3 coding DNA: TGTGCTAGTGGTTTGCTACCAATGGGGCCTAATGAAAAACTGTTTTTT. The chain carries TRBV12-5 and TRBJ1-4; a weak D match, TRBD1 (5 bases). CDR3 length equals 16 residues. CDR1 and CDR2 from the germline V gene are LGHNT and FRNRAP. Trimming cost V 2 bases and J 3 bases, with 13 bases left between them. The whole variable domain, remainder taken from reference TRBV12-5 and TRBJ1-4, is DARVTQTPRHKVTEMGQEVTMRCQPILGHNTVFWYRQTMMQGLELLAYFRNRAPLDDSGMPKDRFSAEMPDATLATLKIQPSEPRDSAVYFCASGLLPMGPNEKLFFGSGTQLSVL.

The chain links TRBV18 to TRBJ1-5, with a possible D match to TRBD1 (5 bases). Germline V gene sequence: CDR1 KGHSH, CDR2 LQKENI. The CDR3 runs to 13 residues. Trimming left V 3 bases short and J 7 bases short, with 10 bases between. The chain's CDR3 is CASSPFEGQPQHF. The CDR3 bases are TGTGCCAGCTCACCCTTTGAGGGGCAGCCCCAGCATTTT.

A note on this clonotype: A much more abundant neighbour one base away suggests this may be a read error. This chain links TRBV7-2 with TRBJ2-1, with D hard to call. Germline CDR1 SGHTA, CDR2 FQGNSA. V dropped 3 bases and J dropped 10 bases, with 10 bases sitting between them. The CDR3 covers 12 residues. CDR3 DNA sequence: TGTGCCAGCAGCTTGGGTATGAGGGAGCAGTTCTTC. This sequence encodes CASSLGMREQFF.

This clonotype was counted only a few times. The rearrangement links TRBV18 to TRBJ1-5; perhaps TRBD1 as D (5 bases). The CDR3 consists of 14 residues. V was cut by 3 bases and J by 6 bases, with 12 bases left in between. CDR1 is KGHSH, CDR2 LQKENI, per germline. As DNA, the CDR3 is TGTGCCAGCTCACCGGTAGGTAGGGGTCAGCCCCAGCATTTT. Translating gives CASSPVGRGQPQHF.

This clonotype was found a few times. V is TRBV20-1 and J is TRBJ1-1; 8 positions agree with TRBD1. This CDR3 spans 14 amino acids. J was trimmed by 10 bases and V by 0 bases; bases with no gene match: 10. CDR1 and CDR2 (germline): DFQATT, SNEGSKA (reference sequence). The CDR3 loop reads CSARDSGGAGSAFF. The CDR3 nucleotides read TGCAGTGCTAGAGATTCAGGGGGCGCGGGTTCAGCTTTCTTT.

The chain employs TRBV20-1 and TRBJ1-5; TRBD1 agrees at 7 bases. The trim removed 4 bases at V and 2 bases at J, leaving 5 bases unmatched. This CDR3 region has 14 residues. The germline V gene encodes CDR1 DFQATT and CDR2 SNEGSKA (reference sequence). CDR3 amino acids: CSATNRGGNQPQHF. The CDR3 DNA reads TGCAGTGCTACCAACAGGGGAGGCAATCAGCCCCAGCATTTT.

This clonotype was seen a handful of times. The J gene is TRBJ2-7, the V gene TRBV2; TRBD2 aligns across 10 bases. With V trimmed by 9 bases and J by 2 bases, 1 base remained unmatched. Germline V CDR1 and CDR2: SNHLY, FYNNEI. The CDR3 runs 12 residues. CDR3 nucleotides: TGTGCCAGTGGACTAGCGGCCTACGAGCAGTACTTC. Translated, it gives CASGLAAYEQYF. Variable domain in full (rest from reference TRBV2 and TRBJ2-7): EPEVTQTPSHQVTQMGQEVILRCVPISNHLYFYWYRQILGQKVEFLVSFYNNEISEKSEIFDDQFSVERPDGSNFTLKIRSTKLEDSAMYFCASGLAAYEQYFGPGTRLTVT.